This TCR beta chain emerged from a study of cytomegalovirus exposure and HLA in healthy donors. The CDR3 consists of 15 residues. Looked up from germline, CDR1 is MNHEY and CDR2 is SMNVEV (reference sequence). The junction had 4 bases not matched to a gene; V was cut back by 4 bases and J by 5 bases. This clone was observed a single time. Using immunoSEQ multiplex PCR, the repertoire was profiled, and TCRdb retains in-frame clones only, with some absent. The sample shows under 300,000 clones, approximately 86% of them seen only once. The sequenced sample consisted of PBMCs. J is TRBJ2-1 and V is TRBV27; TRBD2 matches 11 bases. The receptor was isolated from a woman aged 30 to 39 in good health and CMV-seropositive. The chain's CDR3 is CASSWLAGGDNEQFF. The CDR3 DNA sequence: TGTGCCAGCAGTTGGCTAGCGGGAGGAGACAATGAGCAGTTCTTC.